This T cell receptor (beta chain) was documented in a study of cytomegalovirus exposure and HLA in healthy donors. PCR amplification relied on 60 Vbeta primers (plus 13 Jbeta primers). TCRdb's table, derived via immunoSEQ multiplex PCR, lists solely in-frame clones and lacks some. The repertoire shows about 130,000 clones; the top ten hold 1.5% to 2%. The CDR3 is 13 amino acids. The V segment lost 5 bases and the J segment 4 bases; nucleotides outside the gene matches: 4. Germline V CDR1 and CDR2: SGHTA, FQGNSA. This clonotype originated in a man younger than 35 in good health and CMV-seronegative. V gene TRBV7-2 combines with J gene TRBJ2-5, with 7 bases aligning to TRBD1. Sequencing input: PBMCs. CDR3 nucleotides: TGTGCCAGCAGCCTGACAGGGTTAGAGACCCAGTACTTC. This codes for CASSLTGLETQYF.